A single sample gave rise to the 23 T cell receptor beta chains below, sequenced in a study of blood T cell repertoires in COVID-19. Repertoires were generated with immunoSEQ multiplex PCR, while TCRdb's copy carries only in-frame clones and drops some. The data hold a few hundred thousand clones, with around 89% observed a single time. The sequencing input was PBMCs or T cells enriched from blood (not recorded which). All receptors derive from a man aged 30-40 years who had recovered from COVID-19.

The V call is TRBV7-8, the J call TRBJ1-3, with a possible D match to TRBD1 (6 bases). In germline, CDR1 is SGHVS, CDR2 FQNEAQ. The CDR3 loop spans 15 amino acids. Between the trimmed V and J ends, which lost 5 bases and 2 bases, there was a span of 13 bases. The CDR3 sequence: CASSLTGRAGNTIYF. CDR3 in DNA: TGTGCCAGCAGCCTCACAGGGCGCGCTGGAAACACCATATATTTT.

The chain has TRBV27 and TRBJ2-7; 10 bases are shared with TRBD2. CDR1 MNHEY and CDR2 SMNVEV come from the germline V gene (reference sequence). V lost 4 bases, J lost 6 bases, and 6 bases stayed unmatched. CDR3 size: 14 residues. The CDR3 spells CASSSPAGGREQYF. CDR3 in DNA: TGTGCCAGCAGTTCTCCAGCGGGGGGGCGCGAGCAGTACTTC.

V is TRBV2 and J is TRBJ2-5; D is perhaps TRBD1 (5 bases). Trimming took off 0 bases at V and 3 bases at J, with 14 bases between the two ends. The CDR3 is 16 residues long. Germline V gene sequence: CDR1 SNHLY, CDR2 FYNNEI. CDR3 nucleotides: TGTGCCAGCAGTGAAGCCGGAAGACAGTCTGAAGAGACCCAGTACTTC. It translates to CASSEAGRQSEETQYF.

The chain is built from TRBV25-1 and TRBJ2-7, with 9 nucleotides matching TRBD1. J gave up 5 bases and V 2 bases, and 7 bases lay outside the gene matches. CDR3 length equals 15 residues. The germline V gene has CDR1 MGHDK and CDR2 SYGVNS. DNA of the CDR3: TGTGCCAGCAGTGAAACCGGACAGGGGTTCGACGAGCAGTACTTC. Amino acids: CASSETGQGFDEQYF.

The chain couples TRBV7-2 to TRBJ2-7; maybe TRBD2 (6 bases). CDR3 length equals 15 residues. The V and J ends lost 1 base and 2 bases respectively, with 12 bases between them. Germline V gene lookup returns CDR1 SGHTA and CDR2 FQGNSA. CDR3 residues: CASSLGIGSPYEQYF. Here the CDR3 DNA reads TGTGCCAGCAGCTTAGGTATCGGGAGCCCCTACGAGCAGTACTTC.

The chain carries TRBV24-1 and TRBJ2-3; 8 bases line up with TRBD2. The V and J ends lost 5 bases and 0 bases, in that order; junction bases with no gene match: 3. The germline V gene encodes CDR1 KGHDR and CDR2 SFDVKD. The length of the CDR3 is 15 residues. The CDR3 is CATSGIAGSTDTQYF. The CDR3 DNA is TGTGCCACCAGTGGAATAGCGGGAAGCACAGATACGCAGTATTTT.

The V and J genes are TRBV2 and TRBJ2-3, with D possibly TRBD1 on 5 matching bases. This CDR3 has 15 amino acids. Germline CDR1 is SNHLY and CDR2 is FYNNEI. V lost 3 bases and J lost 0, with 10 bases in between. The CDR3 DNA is TGTGCCAGCAGTGAGCCGACAGTTAGCACAGATACGCAGTATTTT. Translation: CASSEPTVSTDTQYF.

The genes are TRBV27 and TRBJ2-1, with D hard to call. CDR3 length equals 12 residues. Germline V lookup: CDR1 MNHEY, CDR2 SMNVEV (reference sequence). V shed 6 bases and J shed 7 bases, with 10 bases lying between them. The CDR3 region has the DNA TGTGCCAGCAGCCCAGACTTTAATGAGCAGTTCTTC. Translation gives CASSPDFNEQFF.

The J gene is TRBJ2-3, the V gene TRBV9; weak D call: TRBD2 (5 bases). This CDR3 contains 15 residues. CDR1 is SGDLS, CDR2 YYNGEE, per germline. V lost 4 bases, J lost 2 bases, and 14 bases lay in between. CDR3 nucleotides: TGTGCCAGCAGCTCAGGAGGACTGTACACAGATACGCAGTATTTT. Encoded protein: CASSSGGLYTDTQYF.

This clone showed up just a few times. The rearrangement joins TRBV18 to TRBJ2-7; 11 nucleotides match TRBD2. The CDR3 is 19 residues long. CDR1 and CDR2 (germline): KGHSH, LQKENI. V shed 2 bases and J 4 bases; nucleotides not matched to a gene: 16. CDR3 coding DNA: TGTGCCAGCTCACCAGCAGCCACAGTTACTAGCGGGAGTGTTTACGAGCAGTACTTC. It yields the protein CASSPAATVTSGSVYEQYF. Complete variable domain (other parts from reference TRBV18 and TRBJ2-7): NAGVMQNPRHLVRRRGQEARLRCSPMKGHSHVYWYRQLPEEGLKFMVYLQKENIIDESGMPKERFSAEFPKEGPSILRIQQVVRGDSAAYFCASSPAATVTSGSVYEQYFGPGTRLTVT.

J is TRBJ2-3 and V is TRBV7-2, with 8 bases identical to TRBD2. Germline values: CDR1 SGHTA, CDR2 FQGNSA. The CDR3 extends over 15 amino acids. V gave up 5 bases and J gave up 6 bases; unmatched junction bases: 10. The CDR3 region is CASSAIGGAGDTQYF. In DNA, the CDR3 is TGTGCCAGCAGCGCAATCGGGGGGGCCGGGGATACGCAGTATTTT.

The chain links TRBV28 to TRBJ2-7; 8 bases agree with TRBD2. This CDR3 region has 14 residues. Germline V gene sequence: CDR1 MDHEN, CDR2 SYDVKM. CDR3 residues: CASFARGGTYEQYF. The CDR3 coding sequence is TGTGCGAGCTTTGCCCGCGGGGGGACCTACGAGCAGTACTTC.

CDR3 protein: CATSRQGISWGQHF. The CDR3 region has the DNA TGTGCCACCAGTAGACAGGGCATCTCCTGGGGCCAGCATTTT. The chain links TRBV24-1 to TRBJ1-5; TRBD1 agrees at 7 bases. The CDR3 runs to 14 residues. Looked up from germline, CDR1 is KGHDR and CDR2 is SFDVKD. Trimming at V came to 6 bases and at J to 12 bases, leaving 13 bases not matched to a gene.

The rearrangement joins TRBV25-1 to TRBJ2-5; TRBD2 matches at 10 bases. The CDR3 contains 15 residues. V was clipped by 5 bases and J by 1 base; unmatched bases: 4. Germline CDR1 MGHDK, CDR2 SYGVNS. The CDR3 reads CASSRLAGTQETQYF. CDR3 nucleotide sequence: TGTGCCAGCAGTCGACTAGCGGGTACCCAAGAGACCCAGTACTTC.

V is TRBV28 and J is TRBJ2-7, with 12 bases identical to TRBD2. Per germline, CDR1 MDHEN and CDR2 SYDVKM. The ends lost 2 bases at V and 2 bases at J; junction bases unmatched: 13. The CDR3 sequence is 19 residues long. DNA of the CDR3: TGTGCCAGCAGTTTACAACTCAGACTAGCGGGAGTCCCTACCTACGAGCAGTACTTC. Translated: CASSLQLRLAGVPTYEQYF.

The CDR3 region has the DNA TGTGCCAGCAGCGCAAGCAACAGGGTTGGCACTGAAGCTTTCTTT. Translation: CASSASNRVGTEAFF. The chain joins TRBV21-1 to TRBJ1-1; the D call in the table, TRBD1, was not verified against the DNA. TRBV21-1 is shown as a pseudogene. The CDR3 runs to 15 residues.

The CDR3 DNA reads TGTGCCAGCAGCTTAGCTTCACTAGCGGAGAAATCGAGCTCCTACAATGAGCAGTTCTTC. This gives the protein CASSLASLAEKSSSYNEQFF. This chain connects TRBV7-8 to TRBJ2-1; 8 positions agree with TRBD2. Germline trimming cut 0 bases from V and 0 bases from J; bases unmatched to any gene: 13. The CDR3 is 20 residues long. In germline, CDR1 is SGHVS, CDR2 FQNEAQ.

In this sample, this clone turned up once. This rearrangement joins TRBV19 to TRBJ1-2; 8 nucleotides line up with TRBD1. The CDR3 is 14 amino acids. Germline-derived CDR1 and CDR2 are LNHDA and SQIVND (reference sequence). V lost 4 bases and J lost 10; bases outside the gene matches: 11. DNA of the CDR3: TGTGCCAGTAGTACTACCGGGACAGGCGAGTCCTACACCTTC. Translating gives CASSTTGTGESYTF.

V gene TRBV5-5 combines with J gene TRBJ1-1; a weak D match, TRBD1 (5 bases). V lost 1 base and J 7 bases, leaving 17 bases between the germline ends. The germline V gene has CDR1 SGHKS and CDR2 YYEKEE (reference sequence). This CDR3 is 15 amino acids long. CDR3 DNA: TGTGCCAGCAGCTTGTTCGGTACGGGGGGAAGTGAAGCTTTCTTT. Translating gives CASSLFGTGGSEAFF. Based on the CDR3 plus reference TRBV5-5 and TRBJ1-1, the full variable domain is DAGVTQSPTHLIKTRGQQVTLRCSPISGHKSVSWYQQVLGQGPQFIFQYYEKEERGRGNFPDRFSARQFPNYSSELNVNALLLGDSALYLCASSLFGTGGSEAFFGQGTRLTVV.

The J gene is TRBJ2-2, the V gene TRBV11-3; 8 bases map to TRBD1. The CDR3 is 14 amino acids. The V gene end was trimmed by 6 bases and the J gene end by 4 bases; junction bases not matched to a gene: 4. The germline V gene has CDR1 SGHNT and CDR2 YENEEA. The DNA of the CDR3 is TGTGCCAGCAGTCAGGGGGCGAGCACCGGGGAGCTGTTTTTT. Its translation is CASSQGASTGELFF. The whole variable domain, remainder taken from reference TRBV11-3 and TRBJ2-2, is EAGVVQSPRYKIIEKKQPVAFWCNPISGHNTLYWYLQNLGQGPELLIRYENEEAVDDSQLPKDRFSAERLKGVDSTLKIQPAELGDSAVYLCASSQGASTGELFFGEGSRLTVL.

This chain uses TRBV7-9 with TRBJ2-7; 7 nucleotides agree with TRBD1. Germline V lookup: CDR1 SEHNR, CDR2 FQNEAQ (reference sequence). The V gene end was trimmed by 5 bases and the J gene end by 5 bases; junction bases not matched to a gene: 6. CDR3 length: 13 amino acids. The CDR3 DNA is TGTGCCAGCAGCGTCTCCGGGACAGACGAGCAGTACTTC. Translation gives CASSVSGTDEQYF.

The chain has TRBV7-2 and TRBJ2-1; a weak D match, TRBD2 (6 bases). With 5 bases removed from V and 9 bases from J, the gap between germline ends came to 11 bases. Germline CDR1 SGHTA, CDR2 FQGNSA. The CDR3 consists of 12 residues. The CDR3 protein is CASSPRLGEQFF. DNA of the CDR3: TGTGCCAGCAGCCCAAGACTAGGTGAGCAGTTCTTC.

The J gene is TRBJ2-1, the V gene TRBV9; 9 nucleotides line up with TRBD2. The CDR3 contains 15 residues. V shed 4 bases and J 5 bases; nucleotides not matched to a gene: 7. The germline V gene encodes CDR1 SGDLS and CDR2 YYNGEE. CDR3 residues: CASSPRTSENNEQFF. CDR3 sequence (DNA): TGTGCCAGCAGCCCAAGGACTAGCGAGAACAATGAGCAGTTCTTC.